Presented here are 6 T cell receptor beta chains from one specimen sequenced in a study of T cells and Merkel cell carcinoma outcomes. Here immunoSEQ multiplex PCR was the method, and the copy in TCRdb shows in-frame clones only, minus some. The sample shows several thousand clones, around 92% of them seen only once. Sequencing was performed on tumor tissue from Merkel cell carcinoma. These receptors were obtained from a human donor with Merkel cell carcinoma.

CDR3 sequence reads: CASSSGQGGDIQYF. DNA for the CDR3: TGTGCCAGCAGCTCCGGACAGGGAGGAGACATTCAGTACTTC. The chain uses TRBV7-2 and TRBJ2-4; 8 nucleotides agree with TRBD1. From germline, CDR1 is SGHTA and CDR2 FQGNSA. This CDR3 has 14 amino acids. The ends lost 4 bases at V and 8 bases at J; junction bases unmatched: 7. Variable domain in full (rest from reference TRBV7-2 and TRBJ2-4): GAGVSQSPSNKVTEKGKDVELRCDPISGHTALYWYRQSLGQGLEFLIYFQGNSAPDKSGLPSDRFSAERTGGSVSTLTIQRTQQEDSAVYLCASSSGQGGDIQYFGAGTRLSVL.

The chain combines TRBV7-2 with TRBJ2-3; 9 bases align to TRBD1. V shed 5 bases, J shed 3 bases, and the junction held 3 bases outside the gene matches. CDR3 length: 14 residues. The germline V gene encodes CDR1 SGHTA and CDR2 FQGNSA. This chain's CDR3 is CASSPGQGTDTQYF. In DNA form, the CDR3 reads TGTGCCAGCAGCCCGGGACAGGGTACAGATACGCAGTATTTT.

The rearrangement uses TRBV9 and TRBJ2-2; D ambiguous. From germline, CDR1 is SGDLS and CDR2 YYNGEE. V dropped 3 bases and J dropped 4 bases, with 19 bases sitting between them. The CDR3 is made up of 17 amino acids. For the CDR3, the DNA is TGTGCCAGCAGCGGTACCGAGGACCGAACCTTCACCGGGGAGCTGTTTTTT. It yields the protein CASSGTEDRTFTGELFF.

This rearrangement joins TRBV7-9 to TRBJ2-3; D may be TRBD2 (5 bases). CDR3 length: 13 amino acids. Germline V gene data show CDR1 as SEHNR and CDR2 as FQNEAQ (reference sequence). Trimming pared 7 bases from V and 6 bases from J, leaving 14 bases between. Written as DNA, the CDR3 is TGTGCCAGCACCCGGACTTCCGGCGATACGCAGTATTTT. It codes for CASTRTSGDTQYF.

This clone was seen once. V gene TRBV4-1 combines with J gene TRBJ1-5; maybe TRBD1 (5 bases). This CDR3 region has 15 residues. CDR1 is MGHRA, CDR2 YSYEKL, per germline. V was pared by 3 bases and J by 5 bases, with 14 bases between. The CDR3 sequence is CASSHPQVGDQPQHF. As DNA, the CDR3 is TGCGCCAGCAGCCACCCTCAGGTAGGGGATCAGCCCCAGCATTTT.

This sequence joins TRBV9 and TRBJ1-6, with no clear D. The CDR3 has 12 residues. CDR1 SGDLS and CDR2 YYNGEE come from the germline V gene. V lost 1 base and J 7 bases, leaving 3 bases between the germline ends. The CDR3 sequence: CASSVLNSPLHF. Written as DNA, the CDR3 is TGTGCCAGCAGCGTACTGAATTCACCCCTCCACTTT. The whole variable domain, filled in from reference TRBV9 and TRBJ1-6, reads DSGVTQTPKHLITATGQRVTLRCSPRSGDLSVYWYQQSLDQGLQFLIQYYNGEERAKGNILERFSAQQFPDLHSELNLSSLELGDSALYFCASSVLNSPLHFGNGTRLTVT.